This record looks at one TCR beta chain sequence and its context. Primers: 60 Vbeta forward and 13 Jbeta reverse. The method was immunoSEQ multiplex PCR; TCRdb's version includes in-frame clones alone and lacks a portion of them. The sample lists about 120,000 clones, 75% to 90% occurring once. Germline V gene lookup returns CDR1 SGHTA and CDR2 FQGNSA. V was clipped by 5 bases and J by 6 bases; unmatched bases: 4. CDR3 length: 14 amino acids. These data originate in a study of cytomegalovirus exposure and HLA in healthy donors. This chain connects TRBV7-2 to TRBJ1-5, with TRBD1 matching over 10 bases. The sample taken for sequencing was PBMCs. This clonotype was obtained from a man in his forties in good health and CMV-seronegative. Here the CDR3 reads CASSLGTGAQPQHF. The CDR3 DNA sequence: TGTGCCAGCAGCCTAGGGACAGGGGCTCAGCCCCAGCATTTT.